This T cell receptor (beta chain) emerged from a study of OX40 agonist ivuxolimab in advanced cancers. As for the study in general: A mean age of around 63 years, range roughly 20 to 90, was recorded, and roughly 80% were male. Study-wide points: Which antigen the expanded peripheral T cells recognized is unknown.

This CDR3 is built from 12 residues. Germline CDR1 reads GTSNPN; CDR2 reads SVGIG (reference sequence). Trimming stripped 0 bases from V and 4 bases from J, with 5 bases between. Autoimmune disease history or systemic immunosuppression was exclusionary. Comment on this clone: Antigen specificity is unknown.

The repertoire was sequenced with immunoSEQ multiplex PCR; TCRdb's copy has only in-frame clones and lacks some. The data contain about 110,000 clones, approximately 90% of them seen just once; the ten biggest clones take up 0.66%. The clonotype comes from an adult with an advanced solid tumor such as melanoma, head and neck, liver or kidney cancer. This sequence joins TRBV30 and TRBJ2-3; D is possibly TRBD1 (5 bases). The sample in question was CD4+ or CD8+ T cells sorted from blood, obtained in a trial of the OX40 agonist ivuxolimab. CDR3 amino acids: CAWSVRADTQYF. In nucleotides, the CDR3 is TGTGCCTGGAGTGTCAGGGCAGATACGCAGTATTTT. Complete variable domain (other parts from reference TRBV30 and TRBJ2-3): SQTIHQWPATLVQPVGSPLSLECTVEGTSNPNLYWYRQAAGRGLQLLFYSVGIGQISSEVPQNLSASRPQDRQFILSSKKLLLSDSGFYLCAWSVRADTQYFGPGTRLTVL.